The 27 T cell receptor beta chains given below trace back to one sample, sequenced in a study of spatial heterogeneity in lung cancer. TCRdb reanalysed the 5' RACE reads using MiXCR and keeps one entry per CDR3 protein. The sample has about 82,000 distinct CDR3 sequences; approximately 12% are singletons. The time point is: sample taken at primary tumor resection. Sequencing covered unsorted whole RNA taken from tumor, nontumor lung or frozen PBMC. Sequencing was performed on PBMCs, taken at surgery. The receptors were gathered from a male donor with early-stage non-small cell lung cancer.

This clonotype was picked up a small number of times. V is TRBV12-3 or TRBV12-4 and J is TRBJ1-5; D is ambiguous. Deletions cut 1 base from V and 3 bases from J, with 7 bases between. This CDR3 contains 14 residues. CDR3 protein: CASSLEQINQPQHF. CDR3 DNA sequence: TGTGCCAGCAGTTTAGAACAGATCAATCAGCCCCAGCATTTT.

The CDR3 sequence is CASTLNFGQETQYF. In DNA, the CDR3 is TGTGCCAGCACCTTGAATTTCGGGCAAGAGACCCAGTACTTC. The chain has TRBV2 and TRBJ2-5; the D is unclear. Germline values: CDR1 SNHLY, CDR2 FYNNEI. V lost 7 bases to trimming and J lost 2 bases, with 14 bases between them. This CDR3 spans 14 amino acids.

Here the CDR3 DNA reads TGTGCCTGGGATCCGGACGAGCAGTACTTC. It encodes CAWDPDEQYF. V is TRBV30 and J is TRBJ2-7; no clear D gene. The CDR3 has 10 residues. Germline CDR1 and CDR2: GTSNPN and SVGIG (reference sequence). V was clipped by 5 bases and J by 5 bases, with 7 bases between them.

The table lists this clonotype with many counts. The chain couples TRBV5-1 to TRBJ1-4; D is possibly TRBD1 (5 bases). The V end was cut by 1 base, the J end by 8 bases, with 12 bases between. Germline V gene data show CDR1 as SGHRS and CDR2 as YFSETQ. The CDR3 runs to 14 residues. CDR3 residues: CASSLSGTEEKLFF. The CDR3 DNA sequence: TGCGCCAGCAGCTTGTCCGGGACGGAGGAAAAACTGTTTTTT.

The chain uses TRBV7-8 and TRBJ1-5, with TRBD1 identical over 9 bases. The CDR3 has 16 residues. The V segment lost 4 bases and the J segment 2 bases; nucleotides outside the gene matches: 6. Per the germline V gene, CDR1 is SGHVS and CDR2 is FQNEAQ. CDR3 sequence (DNA): TGTGCCAGCAGCTCCACAACAGGGGGCGGCAATCAGCCCCAGCATTTT. Translation: CASSSTTGGGNQPQHF.

This clonotype was counted between two and nine times. This chain joins TRBV11-2 and TRBJ2-7; 7 bases are shared with TRBD2. Germline trimming cut 7 bases from V and 4 bases from J; bases unmatched to any gene: 13. CDR1 SGHAT and CDR2 FQNNGV come from the germline V gene. The CDR3 loop spans 15 amino acids. In nucleotides, the CDR3 is TGTGCCAGCACGAATCCCCGGGATAGCGGGTACGAGCAGTACTTC. This codes for CASTNPRDSGYEQYF.

This chain uses TRBV2 with TRBJ2-3; possible D gene TRBD2, 5 bases. Germline lookup yields CDR1 SNHLY and CDR2 FYNNEI. Trimming pared 4 bases from V and 0 bases from J, leaving 14 bases between. This CDR3 is built from 16 residues. DNA of the CDR3: TGTGCCAGCAGTGTCCCGTCGGGGTCTAGCACAGATACGCAGTATTTT. Amino acids: CASSVPSGSSTDTQYF.

The rearrangement links TRBV7-9 to TRBJ2-3; 15 nucleotides match TRBD2. V was pared by 5 bases and J by 2 bases, with 8 bases of the junction left unmatched. In germline, CDR1 is SEHNR, CDR2 FQNEAQ (reference sequence). This CDR3 contains 18 residues. The CDR3: CASSPRTSGGANTDTQYF. The CDR3 DNA follows: TGTGCCAGCAGCCCTAGGACTAGCGGGGGGGCGAACACAGATACGCAGTATTTT.

There are a few counts of this clonotype. The rearrangement joins TRBV30 to TRBJ1-2; the D gene is possibly TRBD1 (6 bases). Trimming removed 0 bases at V and 4 bases at J, with 9 bases between. Germline V gene data show CDR1 as GTSNPN and CDR2 as SVGIG (reference sequence). The CDR3 runs to 13 residues. CDR3 coding DNA: TGTGCCTGGAGTGTAAGCAGGGGCTATGGCTACACCTTC. This sequence encodes CAWSVSRGYGYTF.

This chain links TRBV12-3 or TRBV12-4 with TRBJ2-5; TRBD2 is a possible D gene (6 bases). The V gene lost 5 bases and the J gene lost 5 bases, with 15 bases spanning the gap. The CDR3 sequence is 14 residues long. Written as DNA, the CDR3 is TGTGCCAGCAGTCCAACCGGAGGGAGGGAGACCCAGTACTTC. Translation: CASSPTGGRETQYF.

This clonotype was detected a few times. The chain employs TRBV20-1 and TRBJ2-5; D is perhaps TRBD1 (5 bases). The CDR3 is 16 residues long. V shed 0 bases and J shed 0 bases, with 14 bases lying between them. CDR1 is DFQATT and CDR2 is SNEGSKA in the germline V gene (reference sequence). Here the CDR3 reads CSARDLVTAYQETQYF. CDR3 sequence (DNA): TGCAGTGCTAGAGATCTCGTGACAGCGTACCAAGAGACCCAGTACTTC.

The gene calls are TRBV6-5 and TRBJ2-3; D possibly corresponds to TRBD2 (7 bases). This CDR3 has 19 residues. V dropped 5 bases and J dropped 2 bases, with 26 bases sitting between them. Germline V gene lookup returns CDR1 MNHEY and CDR2 SVGAGI. The CDR3 protein is CASSDYPGRGRLSTDTQYF. Written as DNA, the CDR3 is TGTGCCAGCAGTGACTACCCGGGGAGGGGGAGACTTTCCACAGATACGCAGTATTTT.

The chain combines TRBV24-1 with TRBJ2-3; the match to TRBD2 covers 9 bases. The CDR3 runs to 14 residues. The germline CDR1 and CDR2 sequences are KGHDR and SFDVKD. V lost 8 bases to trimming and J lost 6 bases; unmatched junction nucleotides: 8. In DNA, the CDR3 is TGTGCCACCACTGCGGGAGGGCCGGTGGATACGCAGTATTTT. This gives the protein CATTAGGPVDTQYF.

The V call is TRBV6-1, the J call TRBJ2-7; D possibly corresponds to TRBD1 (5 bases). The length of the CDR3 is 14 residues. Germline V gene sequence: CDR1 MNHNS, CDR2 SASEGT. Trimming removed 2 bases from V and 3 bases from J, with 11 bases in between. This CDR3 reads CASSEFPGFYEQYF. CDR3 in DNA: TGTGCCAGCAGTGAATTTCCAGGGTTCTACGAGCAGTACTTC.

This clonotype was seen only a few times. V gene TRBV20-1 combines with J gene TRBJ2-1, with 8 bases matching TRBD2. Germline lookup yields CDR1 DFQATT and CDR2 SNEGSKA (reference sequence). The CDR3 length is 14 residues. V shed 3 bases and J 9 bases; nucleotides not matched to a gene: 10. The CDR3 sequence: CSARYERENGEQFF. The DNA for the CDR3 is TGCAGTGCTAGGTACGAGCGGGAGAACGGTGAGCAGTTCTTC.

CDR3 bases: TGTGCCAGTAGTTTAGGGCAGGGGGCGAACACCGGGGAGCTGTTTTTT. Translated, it gives CASSLGQGANTGELFF. The chain combines TRBV19 with TRBJ2-2; TRBD1 aligns across 7 bases. Trimming cost V 5 bases and J 0 bases; bases outside gene matches: 6. The germline V gene encodes CDR1 LNHDA and CDR2 SQIVND (reference sequence). The CDR3 has 16 amino acids. The whole variable domain, remainder taken from reference TRBV19 and TRBJ2-2, is DGGITQSPKYLFRKEGQNVTLSCEQNLNHDAMYWYRQDPGQGLRLIYYSQIVNDFQKGDIAEGYSVSREKKESFPLTVTSAQKNPTAFYLCASSLGQGANTGELFFGEGSRLTVL.

This clonotype was recorded at least ten times. The chain combines TRBV29-1 with TRBJ2-3, with TRBD2 matching over 9 bases. This CDR3 contains 15 residues. Germline V CDR1 and CDR2: SQVTM, ANQGSEA. V dropped 7 bases and J dropped 2; count of bases not matched to a gene: 10. CDR3: CSALRGLAITDTQYF. CDR3 nucleotides: TGCAGCGCCCTGCGGGGACTAGCCATCACAGATACGCAGTATTTT.

There are many counts of this clonotype. V usage is TRBV7-9 and J usage is TRBJ2-7, with D uncertain. Germline V lookup: CDR1 SEHNR, CDR2 FQNEAQ (reference sequence). CDR3 length: 12 amino acids. Trimming took off 5 bases at V and 12 bases at J, with 17 bases between the two ends. CDR3 in amino acids: CASSDLGNPTYF. The CDR3 DNA is TGTGCCAGCAGCGACCTAGGGAACCCGACGTACTTC.

The chain employs TRBV20-1 and TRBJ2-7, with 8 bases matching TRBD2. Germline loops: CDR1 DFQATT, CDR2 SNEGSKA (reference sequence). The V segment lost 0 bases and the J segment 3 bases; nucleotides outside the gene matches: 7. CDR3 length: 15 residues. The CDR3 spells CSARDLASGFYEQYF. Written as DNA, the CDR3 is TGCAGTGCTAGAGATCTCGCTAGCGGGTTCTACGAGCAGTACTTC.

The V and J genes are TRBV29-1 and TRBJ2-7, with a tentative D call TRBD1 (5 bases). The V gene lost 4 bases and the J gene lost 1 base, with 11 bases spanning the gap. This CDR3 contains 13 residues. Germline V gives CDR1 SQVTM, CDR2 ANQGSEA. The CDR3 reads CSVGLRTSYEQYF. CDR3 DNA sequence: TGCAGCGTTGGGCTGCGGACATCCTACGAGCAGTACTTC.

This clonotype appeared a few times. The CDR3 is CASSLERGRDTQYF. The DNA for the CDR3 is TGCGCCAGCAGCTTGGAACGGGGCAGAGATACGCAGTATTTT. This rearrangement joins TRBV5-1 to TRBJ2-3; D may match TRBD1 or TRBD2 (5 bases each). CDR1 and CDR2 (germline): SGHRS, YFSETQ. This CDR3 has 14 residues. V lost 0 bases, J lost 5 bases, and 10 bases lay in between.

This clonotype was counted a few times. The V call is TRBV6-1, the J call TRBJ1-1; 7 bases are shared with TRBD1. Germline V CDR1 and CDR2: MNHNS, SASEGT. This CDR3 spans 12 amino acids. Trimming cost V 10 bases and J 3 bases; bases outside gene matches: 5. The CDR3 DNA reads as TGTGCCATTGGAGGGGGCGACACTGAAGCTTTCTTT. Protein sequence: CAIGGGDTEAFF.

Relative to its sample, this clonotype is medium-sized. The chain links TRBV29-1 to TRBJ2-1, with D possibly matching TRBD1 (6 bases). The CDR3 is made up of 13 amino acids. V was pared by 6 bases and J by 6 bases, with 15 bases between. CDR1 SQVTM and CDR2 ANQGSEA come from the germline V gene. The CDR3 bases are TGCAGCGTGACCGGACAGTCCGGCAATGAGCAGTTCTTC. Translation: CSVTGQSGNEQFF.

A few counts support this clonotype. The V call is TRBV5-1, the J call TRBJ2-3; tentative D call: TRBD2 (7 bases). The CDR3 spans 16 residues. V lost 4 bases and J 4 bases, leaving 19 bases between the germline ends. Germline V gene sequence: CDR1 SGHRS, CDR2 YFSETQ. The CDR3 coding sequence is TGCGCCAGCAGCCCGGGGGGCGGGTCGGGGTCAGATACGCAGTATTTT. Translated: CASSPGGGSGSDTQYF.

This clonotype was recorded a few times. The chain links TRBV6-6 to TRBJ2-7, with a possible D match to TRBD1 (6 bases). Germline-derived CDR1 and CDR2 are MNHNY and SVGAGI (reference sequence). CDR3 length equals 14 residues. The V end lost 4 bases, the J end lost 6 bases, and 16 bases lay between the germline ends. CDR3 bases: TGTGCCAGCAGTTCGGACAGCAACTTTCGCGAGCAGTACTTC. This sequence encodes CASSSDSNFREQYF.

This clonotype has more than one count but fewer than ten. The rearrangement uses TRBV29-1 and TRBJ2-3; 14 positions match TRBD2. Germline V gives CDR1 SQVTM, CDR2 ANQGSEA. The trim removed 3 bases at V and 3 bases at J, leaving 11 bases unmatched. The CDR3 extends over 18 amino acids. The CDR3 here is CSVDGTFGTSGGTDTQYF. CDR3 DNA: TGCAGCGTTGATGGGACGTTTGGGACTAGCGGGGGTACAGATACGCAGTATTTT.

The chain is built from TRBV20-1 and TRBJ1-2, with 9 bases identical to TRBD1. CDR1 is DFQATT and CDR2 is SNEGSKA in the germline V gene (reference sequence). The length of the CDR3 is 14 residues. Unmatched junction bases numbered 4, after V lost 4 bases and J lost 1 base. CDR3 region: CSAKRTGDNYGYTF. The CDR3 coding sequence is TGCAGTGCTAAGAGGACAGGGGATAACTATGGCTACACCTTC.